A selection of T cell receptor beta chains follows, all from one sample in a study. TCRdb processed the RT-PCR reads anew with MiXCR; each CDR3 protein has one entry. The top ten hold 3.6% of the sample, which has more than 600,000 distinct CDR3 sequences, 12% to 15% seen once. The sample was memory CD4+ T cells from blood. The receptors were gathered from a female donor in good health, serving as a healthy control. The CDR3 runs from the conserved cysteine through the conserved F or W. D genes are given only for firm matches. Rows may omit the clone size; those that give it use once, few, many or a size class.

TGCGCCAGCAGCGCCGGGACAGGGAGGGTGAACACTGAAGCTTTCTTT CASSAGTGRVNTEAFF TRBV5-1 TRBD1 TRBJ1-1 .
TGTGCCAGCAGTTCCTACAGGGGAGCCGAGCAGTACTTC CASSSYRGAEQYF TRBV27 TRBD1 TRBJ2-7 few
TGTGCCAGCAGCGAGTACGCAAGCTCCTACAATGAGCAGTTCTTC CASSEYASSYNEQFF TRBV9 . TRBJ2-1 many
TGCGCCAGCAGCTTCGCTCTGACAGGGGGGAACACTGAAGCTTTCTTT CASSFALTGGNTEAFF TRBV5-1 TRBD1 TRBJ1-1 .
TGTGCAGTGGCCGACAGGGTGCCCCAGATAGGAATCTACGAGCAGTACTTC CAVADRVPQIGIYEQYF TRBV7-9 TRBD1 TRBJ2-7 .
TGCAGTGACTCGGGACAGGGGCATGGCTACACCTTC CSDSGQGHGYTF TRBV20-1 TRBD1 TRBJ1-2 .
TGTGCCAGCACCCCAGCGGGGCATAATTCACCCCTCCACTTT CASTPAGHNSPLHF TRBV11-2 . TRBJ1-6 .
TGTGCCAGCACCCCCGGGGGGAAGGAGGTCGAGCAGTACTTC CASTPGGKEVEQYF TRBV28 TRBD2 TRBJ2-7 .
TGTGCCAGTCACCTACTCCAGGGGGCCGGAGGCTACACCTTC CASHLLQGAGGYTF TRBV7-2 TRBD1 TRBJ1-2 few
TGCGCCAGCAGCCAAGCCTACAGGGGCCCCTACGAGCAGTACTTC CASSQAYRGPYEQYF TRBV4-3 TRBD1 TRBJ2-7 .
TGCAGTGCTACAGAGGACAGTCTGGGGGAGCAGTACTTC CSATEDSLGEQYF TRBV20-1 . TRBJ2-7 many
TGTGCCAGCAGCCCTAGGATTGTCGGGTACGAGCAGTACTTC CASSPRIVGYEQYF TRBV7-8 . TRBJ2-7 few
TGTGCCAGCAGCTCAAGTAGAGAGCAGTTCTTC CASSSSREQFF TRBV7-9 . TRBJ2-1 .
TGTGCCTGGAGAGAGCCTAGCGGGAGCCACAATGAGCAGTTCTTC CAWREPSGSHNEQFF TRBV30 TRBD2 TRBJ2-1 .
TGTGCCAGCGGTCGAGCCGAAGAGACCCAGTACTTC CASGRAEETQYF TRBV7-9 . TRBJ2-5 many
TGTGCCAGCAGCTTAGGCGCGAGCTCTGGAAACACCATATATTTT CASSLGASSGNTIYF TRBV4-2 . TRBJ1-3 .
TGTGCCAGCAGTGAACCGGGAACGAAAGAGACCCAGTACTTC CASSEPGTKETQYF TRBV25-1 . TRBJ2-5 few
TGTGCCAGCAGGGGAACCGGGGGGACTAGTGCCTACAATGAGCAGTTCTTC CASRGTGGTSAYNEQFF TRBV28 TRBD2 TRBJ2-1 .
TGCAGTGCCTCCCCCGGGACTAGGGGGGATACGCAGTATTTT CSASPGTRGDTQYF TRBV20-1 TRBD2 TRBJ2-3 many
TGTGCCAGCAGCCTGGAGGAGAGTCAGCCCCAGCATTTT CASSLEESQPQHF TRBV4-2 . TRBJ1-5 .
TGCGCCAGCAGCTTGGGTAGCGGGGGGGCCTACAATGAGCAGTTCTTC CASSLGSGGAYNEQFF TRBV5-1 TRBD2 TRBJ2-1 few
TGTGCCAGCGCCACACAAGGGCGGAACACCATATATTTT CASATQGRNTIYF TRBV7-2 . TRBJ1-3 .
TGCGCCAGCAGCTTGTTAGGGGGCGTCAATTCACCCCTCCACTTT CASSLLGGVNSPLHF TRBV5-1 TRBD1 TRBJ1-6 .
TGTGCCAGCGCCAAGCAGGACAGCACCTACGAGCAGTACTTC CASAKQDSTYEQYF TRBV12-3/TRBV12-4 . TRBJ2-7 many
TGTGCCACCCTACGTACAGGGTCCAGTAGTGAGCAGTTCTTC CATLRTGSSSEQFF TRBV6-5 . TRBJ2-1 few
TGTGCCAGCGTGGAGACAGGTGTCACTGAAGCTTTCTTT CASVETGVTEAFF TRBV7-6 . TRBJ1-1 .
TGTGCTAGCAGCTTGGATTTAAGCACAGATACGCAGTATTTT CASSLDLSTDTQYF TRBV7-7 . TRBJ2-3 many
TGTGCCAGCAGCTACGACAGGGGAGCGGCCTCTGAAGCTTTCTTT CASSYDRGAASEAFF TRBV7-9 TRBD1 TRBJ1-1 .
TGTGCCAGCAGCTTAGTAGGCAGGAGGGTTGTCCATGAGCAGTTCTTC CASSLVGRRVVHEQFF TRBV7-9 . TRBJ2-1 few
TGTGCCAGCAGTGAAATGGGAGGTGGACCAGAAGCTTTCTTT CASSEMGGGPEAFF TRBV2 . TRBJ1-1 .
TGTGCCACCAGTGATAGCAGCGGCCGAGGGCACAATGAGCAGTTCTTC CATSDSSGRGHNEQFF TRBV24-1 . TRBJ2-1 few